This T cell receptor beta chain is drawn from a study of blood T cell repertoires in COVID-19. Background on the study: Samples representing acute and convalescent COVID-19 were sourced from the United States, Italy and Spain. PBMCs, B-cell-depleted T cells, or T cells provided the cDNA or gDNA that made up the material.

TCRdb's copy holds only in-frame clones and misses some; the assay was immunoSEQ multiplex PCR. The table includes some 200,000 clones, around 86% detected once. CDR3 size: 12 residues. The V end was cut by 2 bases, the J end by 5 bases, with 6 bases between. The V gene's germline CDR1 is SGHRS and CDR2 YFSETQ. The sequenced sample was peripheral blood. The sequence was obtained from a man aged 50 to 59 with acute or convalescent COVID-19. This chain connects TRBV5-1 to TRBJ2-3; TRBD1 might be the D (5 bases). CDR3 in amino acids: CASSLQEDTQYF. DNA of the CDR3: TGCGCCAGCAGCTTACAGGAAGATACGCAGTATTTT.